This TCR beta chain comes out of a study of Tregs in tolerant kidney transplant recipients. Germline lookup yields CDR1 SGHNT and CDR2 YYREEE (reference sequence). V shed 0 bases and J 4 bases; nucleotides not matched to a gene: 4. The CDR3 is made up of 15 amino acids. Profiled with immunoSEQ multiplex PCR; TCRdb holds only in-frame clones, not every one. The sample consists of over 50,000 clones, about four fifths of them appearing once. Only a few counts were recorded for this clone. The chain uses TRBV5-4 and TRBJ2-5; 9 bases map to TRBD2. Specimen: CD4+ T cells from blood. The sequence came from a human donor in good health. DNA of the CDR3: TGTGCCAGCAGCTTGGTTGCTAGCGGGGCAGAGACCCAGTACTTC. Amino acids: CASSLVASGAETQYF.